This section outlines one TCR beta chain sequence together with its context. The antigen remains undetermined. These data belong to a study of cytomegalovirus exposure and HLA in healthy donors. General study points: Reportedly, fewer N-insertions than the approximately 690-donor mean appeared in an Asian-associated ancestry cluster in a later analysis. There was a cluster of highly shared sequence variants that was likely a sequencing artifact. Solely CMV serostatus was available to characterize immune exposure.

PCR primers comprised 60 Vbeta and 13 Jbeta primers. The repertoire was sequenced with immunoSEQ multiplex PCR; TCRdb's copy has only in-frame clones and lacks some. The sample shows 110,000 or so clones, about 81% of them seen only once. The CDR3 extends over 16 amino acids. V lost 5 bases, J lost 0 bases, and 14 bases lay in between. Germline values: CDR1 LNHDA, CDR2 SQIVND (reference sequence). The sequenced sample consisted of PBMCs. The sequence was obtained from a man aged 35 to 55 in good health and CMV-seronegative. J is TRBJ1-5 and V is TRBV19, with D perhaps TRBD1 (5 bases). The CDR3 nucleotides are TGTGCCAGTAGTCCTTGGGGGGTTCCTAGCAATCAGCCCCAGCATTTT. Its protein product is CASSPWGVPSNQPQHF.